The 9 T cell receptor beta chains below were found in one sample sequenced in a study of cytomegalovirus exposure and HLA in healthy donors. The PCR ran on 60 Vbeta and 13 Jbeta primers. Here immunoSEQ multiplex PCR was the method, and the copy in TCRdb shows in-frame clones only, minus some. The table records around 120,000 clones, about four fifths of them present only once. Sequenced sample: PBMCs. The origin of the receptors is a middle-aged woman in good health and CMV-seronegative.

The CDR3 DNA sequence: TGTGCCAGCAGTTACTCGTCACGCGGCAATGAGCAGTTCTTC. Amino acid sequence: CASSYSSRGNEQFF. The V and J genes are TRBV6-5 and TRBJ2-1; D gene unclear. V was trimmed by 0 bases and J by 6 bases, leaving 9 bases between them. This CDR3 has 14 residues. The germline gives CDR1 MNHEY, CDR2 SVGAGI.

This rearrangement joins TRBV13 to TRBJ1-2; 9 bases are shared with TRBD1. J was trimmed by 8 bases and V by 5 bases; bases with no gene match: 9. This CDR3 is built from 14 residues. Germline lookup yields CDR1 PRHDT and CDR2 FYEKMQ (reference sequence). The CDR3 protein is CASSAPTGGEGYTF. The CDR3 DNA follows: TGTGCCAGCAGCGCCCCTACAGGGGGCGAAGGCTACACCTTC.

The CDR3 spells CASSAYQGLSNQPQHF. The CDR3 DNA reads as TGTGCCAGCAGTGCTTACCAGGGTTTGAGCAATCAGCCCCAGCATTTT. V is TRBV6-1 and J is TRBJ1-5; D is perhaps TRBD1 (5 bases). The CDR3 extends over 16 amino acids. V shed 4 bases and J shed 1 base, with 14 bases lying between them. CDR1 and CDR2 from the germline V gene are MNHNS and SASEGT.

This chain connects TRBV6-6 to TRBJ2-7; 12 bases are shared with TRBD2. Germline CDR1 MNHNY, CDR2 SVGAGI (reference sequence). This CDR3 is 14 amino acids long. V shed 5 bases and J 4 bases; nucleotides not matched to a gene: 3. The DNA for the CDR3 is TGTGCCAGCAGTCCCGGACTAGCGGGATACGAGCAGTACTTC. Its translation is CASSPGLAGYEQYF.

V and J are TRBV5-1 and TRBJ2-1; D is unclear. Trimming took off 4 bases at V and 1 base at J, with 15 bases between the two ends. CDR1 and CDR2 from the germline V gene are SGHRS and YFSETQ. The CDR3 runs to 16 residues. The DNA for the CDR3 is TGCGCCAGCAGCGTCCCTAGAACCGGGTCCTACAATGAGCAGTTCTTC. It translates to CASSVPRTGSYNEQFF.

V is TRBV7-3 and J is TRBJ1-3, with D maybe TRBD1 (5 bases). This CDR3 comprises 14 residues. Germline V CDR1 and CDR2: SGHTA, FQGTGA. V was shortened by 2 bases and J by 3 bases, with 8 bases between the two germline ends. DNA for the CDR3: TGTGCCAGCAGCTTACAGGGATTTGGAAACACCATATATTTT. Residues: CASSLQGFGNTIYF.

V gene TRBV2 combines with J gene TRBJ1-5; TRBD1 aligns across 7 bases. The CDR3 spans 14 residues. Germline V gene data show CDR1 as SNHLY and CDR2 as FYNNEI. J lost 2 bases, V lost 5 bases, and 3 bases had no gene match. CDR3 in amino acids: CASSTTGGNQPQHF. The CDR3 DNA reads as TGTGCCAGCAGTACTACAGGGGGCAATCAGCCCCAGCATTTT.

This chain uses TRBV18 with TRBJ2-6, with D possibly matching TRBD1 (5 bases). The germline V and J ends were trimmed by 3 bases and 3 bases, with 12 bases remaining between them. The CDR3 has 16 residues. CDR1 is KGHSH and CDR2 is LQKENI in the germline V gene. CDR3 nucleotides: TGTGCCAGCTCACCCCAGGGATCGGGTGGGGCCAACGTCCTGACTTTC. It is translated as CASSPQGSGGANVLTF. The variable domain in full, with the rest retrieved from reference TRBV18 and TRBJ2-6, is NAGVMQNPRHLVRRRGQEARLRCSPMKGHSHVYWYRQLPEEGLKFMVYLQKENIIDESGMPKERFSAEFPKEGPSILRIQQVVRGDSAAYFCASSPQGSGGANVLTFGAGSRLTVL.

This sequence joins TRBV9 and TRBJ2-3; the match to TRBD2 covers 10 bases. The CDR3 is made up of 15 amino acids. V was clipped by 2 bases and J by 2 bases; unmatched bases: 2. Germline loops: CDR1 SGDLS, CDR2 YYNGEE. CDR3 loop: CASSVSGGLTDTQYF. For the CDR3, the DNA is TGTGCCAGCAGCGTTAGCGGGGGGCTCACAGATACGCAGTATTTT.